This TCR beta chain was profiled in a study of cytomegalovirus exposure and HLA in healthy donors. Study results and caveats: TCR beta chains numbering under 200 were designated cytomegalovirus-associated.

Germline CDR1 MNHNS, CDR2 SASEGT. V dropped 4 bases and J dropped 3 bases, with 10 bases sitting between them. The CDR3 consists of 13 residues. With respect to this clone: The antigen is unknown.

Sequenced by immunoSEQ multiplex PCR; TCRdb stores in-frame clones only, minus some. The sample has about 250,000 clones, roughly 84% seen once; the top ten hold around 12%. The clonotype comes from a man aged 18 to 29 in good health and CMV-seropositive. The specimen sequenced was PBMCs. J is TRBJ2-7 and V is TRBV6-1; no reliable D call. CDR3 DNA: TGTGCCAGCAGTGCAACAGCGTACTACGAGCAGTACTTC. This encodes CASSATAYYEQYF.